The 5 T cell receptor beta chains below come from one sample, sequenced in a study of blood T cell repertoires in COVID-19. Libraries were prepared by immunoSEQ multiplex PCR; TCRdb keeps only in-frame clonotypes and omits some of them. The sample lists 190,000 or so clones, over 80% occurring once. Sequencing was done on a sample of peripheral blood. These receptors came from a man aged 55 to 70 with COVID-19, enrolled during active disease.

This clone was recorded only once. V and J are TRBV30 and TRBJ2-2; 7 nucleotides agree with TRBD2. The CDR3 sequence is 13 residues long. With 3 bases clipped from V and 7 bases from J, the junction kept 5 bases outside the gene matches. The germline V gene has CDR1 GTSNPN and CDR2 SVGIG (reference sequence). The DNA for the CDR3 is TGTGCCTGGAGGGTAGCGGGCGGCGGGGAGCTGTTTTTT. Translated: CAWRVAGGGELFF. The entire variable domain, with the rest obtained from reference TRBV30 and TRBJ2-2, is as follows: SQTIHQWPATLVQPVGSPLSLECTVEGTSNPNLYWYRQAAGRGLQLLFYSVGIGQISSEVPQNLSASRPQDRQFILSSKKLLLSDSGFYLCAWRVAGGGELFFGEGSRLTVL.

The V gene is TRBV28, the J gene TRBJ1-1; unclear D gene. CDR3 length: 12 amino acids. Trimming left V 3 bases short and J 0 bases short, with 2 bases between. The germline V gene has CDR1 MDHEN and CDR2 SYDVKM. CDR3 coding DNA: TGTGCCAGCAGTTTCATGAACACTGAAGCTTTCTTT. It translates to CASSFMNTEAFF.

The chain carries TRBV5-4 and TRBJ2-5, with a possible D match to TRBD1 (5 bases). Gene TRBJ2-7 matches the end of the DNA better, so the J call may be wrong. This CDR3 region has 13 residues. The germline gives CDR1 SGHNT, CDR2 YYREEE (reference sequence). For the CDR3, the DNA is TGTGCCAGCAGTTATCAGGGAACCTACGAGCAGTACTTC. It is translated as CASSYQGTYEQYF.

The V and J genes are TRBV27 and TRBJ2-1, with TRBD1 as a possible D gene (6 bases). The CDR3 spans 14 residues. Germline V gene sequence: CDR1 MNHEY, CDR2 SMNVEV (reference sequence). Trimming pared 2 bases from V and 7 bases from J, leaving 12 bases between. The CDR3 loop reads CASSLEGQGNEQFF. In DNA, the CDR3 is TGTGCCAGCAGTTTAGAGGGTCAGGGGAATGAGCAGTTCTTC.

V gene TRBV7-6 combines with J gene TRBJ2-1, with 7 bases aligning to TRBD1. CDR1 is SGHVS and CDR2 is FNYEAQ in the germline V gene. The CDR3 consists of 15 residues. Trimming at V came to 2 bases and at J to 6 bases, leaving 7 bases not matched to a gene. The CDR3 protein is CASSLPTGFINEQFF. The CDR3 DNA is TGTGCCAGCAGCTTACCGACAGGGTTTATCAATGAGCAGTTCTTC.